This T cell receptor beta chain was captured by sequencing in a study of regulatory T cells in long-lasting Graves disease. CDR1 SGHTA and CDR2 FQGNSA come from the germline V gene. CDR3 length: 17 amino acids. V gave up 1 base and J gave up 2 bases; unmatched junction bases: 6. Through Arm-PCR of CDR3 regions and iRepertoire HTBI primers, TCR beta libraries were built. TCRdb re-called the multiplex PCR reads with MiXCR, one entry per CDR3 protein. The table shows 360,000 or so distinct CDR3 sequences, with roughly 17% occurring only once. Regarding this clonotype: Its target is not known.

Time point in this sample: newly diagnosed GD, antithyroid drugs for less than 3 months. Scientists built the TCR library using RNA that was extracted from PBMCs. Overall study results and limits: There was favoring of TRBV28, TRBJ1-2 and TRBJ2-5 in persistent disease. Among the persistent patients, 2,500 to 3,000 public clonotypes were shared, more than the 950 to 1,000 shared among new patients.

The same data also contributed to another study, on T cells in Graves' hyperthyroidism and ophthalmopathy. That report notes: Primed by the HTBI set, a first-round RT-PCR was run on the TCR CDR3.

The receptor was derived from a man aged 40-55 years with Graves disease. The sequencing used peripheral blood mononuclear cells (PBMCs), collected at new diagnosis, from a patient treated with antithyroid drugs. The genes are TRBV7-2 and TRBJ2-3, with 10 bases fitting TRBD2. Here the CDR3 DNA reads TGTGCCAGCAGCTTAGAATCACTAGCGGGGAACACAGATACGCAGTATTTT. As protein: CASSLESLAGNTDTQYF.